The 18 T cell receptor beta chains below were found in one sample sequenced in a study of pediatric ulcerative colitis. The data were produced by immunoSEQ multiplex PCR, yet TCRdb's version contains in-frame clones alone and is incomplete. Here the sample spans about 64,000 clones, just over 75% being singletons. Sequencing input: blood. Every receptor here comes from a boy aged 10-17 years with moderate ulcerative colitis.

CDR3 coding DNA: TGTGCCAGTATGCTACAGGGTGGGGCTGAAGCTTTCTTT. It is translated as CASMLQGGAEAFF. This chain uses TRBV19 with TRBJ1-1; TRBD1 might be the D (6 bases). CDR3 size: 13 residues. Germline lookup yields CDR1 LNHDA and CDR2 SQIVND (reference sequence). V lost 7 bases, J lost 6 bases, and 15 bases lay in between.

The CDR3: CATSMDREWNEQFF. In nucleotides, the CDR3 is TGTGCCACCAGCATGGACAGGGAATGGAATGAGCAGTTCTTC. The chain uses TRBV15 and TRBJ2-1; 8 bases match TRBD1. The CDR3 length is 14 residues. Unmatched junction bases numbered 6, after V lost 4 bases and J lost 7 bases. Germline V gives CDR1 LNHNV, CDR2 YYDKDF (reference sequence).

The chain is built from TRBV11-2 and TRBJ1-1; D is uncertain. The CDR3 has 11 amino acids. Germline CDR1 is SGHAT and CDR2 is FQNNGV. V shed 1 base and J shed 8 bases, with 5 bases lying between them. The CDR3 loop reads CASSLVVEAFF. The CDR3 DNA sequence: TGTGCCAGCAGCTTAGTAGTGGAAGCTTTCTTT.

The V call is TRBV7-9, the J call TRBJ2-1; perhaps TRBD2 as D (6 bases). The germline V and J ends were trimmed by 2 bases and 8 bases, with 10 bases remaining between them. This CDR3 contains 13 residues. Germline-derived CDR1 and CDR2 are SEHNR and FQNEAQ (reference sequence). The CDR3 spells CASSLRWDYEQFF. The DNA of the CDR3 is TGTGCCAGCAGCTTAAGGTGGGACTATGAGCAGTTCTTC.

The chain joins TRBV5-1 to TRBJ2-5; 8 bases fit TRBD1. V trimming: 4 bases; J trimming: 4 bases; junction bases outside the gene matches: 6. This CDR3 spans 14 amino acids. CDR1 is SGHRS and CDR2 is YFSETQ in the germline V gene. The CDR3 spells CASSHGQGIETQYF. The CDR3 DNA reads TGCGCCAGCAGCCACGGACAGGGAATAGAGACCCAGTACTTC.

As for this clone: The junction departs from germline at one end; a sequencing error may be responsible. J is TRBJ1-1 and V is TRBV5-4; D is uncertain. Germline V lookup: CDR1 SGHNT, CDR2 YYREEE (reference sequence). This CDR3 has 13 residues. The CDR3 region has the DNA TGCGCCAGCAGCCAAGGCATTCGGACTGAAGCTTTCTTT. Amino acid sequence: CASSQGIRTEAFF.

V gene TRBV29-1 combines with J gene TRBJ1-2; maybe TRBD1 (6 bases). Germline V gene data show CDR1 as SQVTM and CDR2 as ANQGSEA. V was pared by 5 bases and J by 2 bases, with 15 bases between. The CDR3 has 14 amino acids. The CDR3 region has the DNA TGCAGCGTTTATAAGACAGGCCTAAACTATGGCTACACCTTC. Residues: CSVYKTGLNYGYTF.

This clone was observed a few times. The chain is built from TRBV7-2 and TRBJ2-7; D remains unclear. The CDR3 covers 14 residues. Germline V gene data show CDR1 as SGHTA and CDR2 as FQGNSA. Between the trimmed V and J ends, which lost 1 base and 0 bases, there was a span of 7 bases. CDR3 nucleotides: TGTGCCAGCAGCTTAGGTGTTAGCTCCTACGAGCAGTACTTC. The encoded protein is CASSLGVSSYEQYF. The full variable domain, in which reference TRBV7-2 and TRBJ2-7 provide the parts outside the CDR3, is GAGVSQSPSNKVTEKGKDVELRCDPISGHTALYWYRQSLGQGLEFLIYFQGNSAPDKSGLPSDRFSAERTGGSVSTLTIQRTQQEDSAVYLCASSLGVSSYEQYFGPGTRLTVT.

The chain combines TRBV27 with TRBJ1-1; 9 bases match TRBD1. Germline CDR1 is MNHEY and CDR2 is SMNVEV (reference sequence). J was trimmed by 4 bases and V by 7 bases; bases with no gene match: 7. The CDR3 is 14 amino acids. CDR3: CASTRTGVATEAFF. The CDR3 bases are TGTGCCAGCACCCGGACAGGGGTGGCCACTGAAGCTTTCTTT.

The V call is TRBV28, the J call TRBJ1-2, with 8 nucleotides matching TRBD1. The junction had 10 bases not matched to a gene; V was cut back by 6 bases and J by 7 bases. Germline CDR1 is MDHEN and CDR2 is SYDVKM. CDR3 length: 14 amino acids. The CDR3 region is CASRVGQGSLGYTF. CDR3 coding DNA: TGTGCCAGCAGGGTAGGACAGGGAAGTCTTGGCTACACCTTC.

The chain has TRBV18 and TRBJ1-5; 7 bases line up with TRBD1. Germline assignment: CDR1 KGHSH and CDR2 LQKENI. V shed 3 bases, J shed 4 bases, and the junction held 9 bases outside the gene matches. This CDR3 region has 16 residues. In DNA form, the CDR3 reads TGTGCCAGCTCACCGAAGGCGGGACAGCTAAATCAGCCCCAGCATTTT. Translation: CASSPKAGQLNQPQHF. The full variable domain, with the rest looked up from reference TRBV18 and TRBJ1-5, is NAGVMQNPRHLVRRRGQEARLRCSPMKGHSHVYWYRQLPEEGLKFMVYLQKENIIDESGMPKERFSAEFPKEGPSILRIQQVVRGDSAAYFCASSPKAGQLNQPQHFGDGTRLSIL.

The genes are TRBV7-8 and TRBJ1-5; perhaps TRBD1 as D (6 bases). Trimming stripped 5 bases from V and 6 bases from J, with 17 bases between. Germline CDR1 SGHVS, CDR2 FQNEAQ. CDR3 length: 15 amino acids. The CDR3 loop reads CASSAERGAGQPQHF. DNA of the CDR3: TGTGCCAGCAGCGCCGAACGGGGGGCAGGTCAGCCCCAGCATTTT.

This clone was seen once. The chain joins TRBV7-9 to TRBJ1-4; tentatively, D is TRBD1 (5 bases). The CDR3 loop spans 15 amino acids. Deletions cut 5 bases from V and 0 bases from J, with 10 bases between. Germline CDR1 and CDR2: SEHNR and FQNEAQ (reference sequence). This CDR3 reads CASSLQAATNEKLFF. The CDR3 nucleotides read TGTGCCAGCAGCCTACAGGCCGCAACTAATGAAAAACTGTTTTTT.

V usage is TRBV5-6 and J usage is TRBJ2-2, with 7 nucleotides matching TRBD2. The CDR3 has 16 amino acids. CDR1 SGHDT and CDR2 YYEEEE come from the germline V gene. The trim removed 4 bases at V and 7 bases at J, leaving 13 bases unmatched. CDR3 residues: CASSLRPSGGIGELFF. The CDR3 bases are TGTGCCAGCAGCCTCCGGCCCTCGGGAGGTATCGGGGAGCTGTTTTTT.

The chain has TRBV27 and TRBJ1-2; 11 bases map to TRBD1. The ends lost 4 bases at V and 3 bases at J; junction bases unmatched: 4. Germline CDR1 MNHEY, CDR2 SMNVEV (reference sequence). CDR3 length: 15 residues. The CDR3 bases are TGTGCCAGCAGTTGGACAGGGGGCAGTGACTATGGCTACACCTTC. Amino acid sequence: CASSWTGGSDYGYTF.

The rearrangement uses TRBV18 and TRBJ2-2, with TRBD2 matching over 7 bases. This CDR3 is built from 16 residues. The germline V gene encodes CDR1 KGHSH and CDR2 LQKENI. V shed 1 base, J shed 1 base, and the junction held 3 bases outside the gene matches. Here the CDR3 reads CASSPRAGRNTGELFF. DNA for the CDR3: TGTGCCAGCTCACCACGAGCGGGGAGGAACACCGGGGAGCTGTTTTTT. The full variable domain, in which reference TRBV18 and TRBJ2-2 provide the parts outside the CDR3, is NAGVMQNPRHLVRRRGQEARLRCSPMKGHSHVYWYRQLPEEGLKFMVYLQKENIIDESGMPKERFSAEFPKEGPSILRIQQVVRGDSAAYFCASSPRAGRNTGELFFGEGSRLTVL.

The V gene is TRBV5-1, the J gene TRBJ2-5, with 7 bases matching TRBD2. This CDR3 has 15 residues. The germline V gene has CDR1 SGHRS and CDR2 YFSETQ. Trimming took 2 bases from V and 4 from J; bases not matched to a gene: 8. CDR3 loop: CASSFSAGAGETQYF. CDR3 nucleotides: TGCGCCAGCAGCTTTTCTGCGGGAGCAGGAGAGACCCAGTACTTC.

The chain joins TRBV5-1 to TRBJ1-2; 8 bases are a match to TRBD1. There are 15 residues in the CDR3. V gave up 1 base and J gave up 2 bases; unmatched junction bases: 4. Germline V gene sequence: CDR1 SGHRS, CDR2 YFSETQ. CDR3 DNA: TGCGCCAGCAGCTTGCTTGGGACAGGCAACTATGGCTACACCTTC. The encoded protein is CASSLLGTGNYGYTF.